Detailed here is one TCR beta chain. MiXCR, applied by TCRdb to the 5' RACE reads, yields one record per CDR3 protein. This table has about 60,000 distinct CDR3 sequences, roughly 30% appearing once. Trimming cost V 2 bases and J 5 bases, with 14 bases left between them. This CDR3 has 15 residues. Germline CDR1 and CDR2: KGHDR and SFDVKD. This receptor was taken from a female donor with breast cancer. The chain carries TRBV24-1 and TRBJ2-5, with a tentative D call TRBD2 (5 bases). Sample: tumor-infiltrating naive CD4+ T cells sorted from the breast tumor. The subset here: naive CD4+ T cells, CD4+CD45RA+CD25-. The DNA for the CDR3 is TGTGCCACCAGTGATTACAACCCCTGGAGGGAGACCCAGTACTTC. Amino acid sequence: CATSDYNPWRETQYF.